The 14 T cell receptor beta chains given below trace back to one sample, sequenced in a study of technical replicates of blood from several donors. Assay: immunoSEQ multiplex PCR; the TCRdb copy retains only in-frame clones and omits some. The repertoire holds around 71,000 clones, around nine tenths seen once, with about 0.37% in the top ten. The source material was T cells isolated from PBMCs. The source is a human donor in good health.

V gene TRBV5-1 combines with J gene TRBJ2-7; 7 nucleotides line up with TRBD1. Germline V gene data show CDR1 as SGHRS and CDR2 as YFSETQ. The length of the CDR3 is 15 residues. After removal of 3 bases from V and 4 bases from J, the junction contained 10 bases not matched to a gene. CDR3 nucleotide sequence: TGCGCCAGCAGCTGGGACAGTGCCCAAATTTACGAGCAGTACTTC. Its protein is CASSWDSAQIYEQYF. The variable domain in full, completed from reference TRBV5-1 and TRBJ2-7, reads KAGVTQTPRYLIKTRGQQVTLSCSPISGHRSVSWYQQTPGQGLQFLFEYFSETQRNKGNFPGRFSGRQFSNSRSEMNVSTLELGDSALYLCASSWDSAQIYEQYFGPGTRLTVT.

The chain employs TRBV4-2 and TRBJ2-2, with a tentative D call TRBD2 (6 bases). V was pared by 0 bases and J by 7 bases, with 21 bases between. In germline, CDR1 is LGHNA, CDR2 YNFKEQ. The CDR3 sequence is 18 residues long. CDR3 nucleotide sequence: TGTGCCAGCAGCCAAGATCTTCTGACGTACCCGGAGGGCGGGGAGCTGTTTTTT. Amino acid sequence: CASSQDLLTYPEGGELFF.

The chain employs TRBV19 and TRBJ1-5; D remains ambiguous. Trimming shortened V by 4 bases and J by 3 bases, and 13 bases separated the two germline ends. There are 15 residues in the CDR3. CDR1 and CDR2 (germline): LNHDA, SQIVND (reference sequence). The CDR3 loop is CASSNGVNLNQPQHF. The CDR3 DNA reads TGTGCCAGTAGTAACGGGGTTAACCTCAATCAGCCCCAGCATTTT. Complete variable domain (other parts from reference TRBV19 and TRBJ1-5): DGGITQSPKYLFRKEGQNVTLSCEQNLNHDAMYWYRQDPGQGLRLIYYSQIVNDFQKGDIAEGYSVSREKKESFPLTVTSAQKNPTAFYLCASSNGVNLNQPQHFGDGTRLSIL.

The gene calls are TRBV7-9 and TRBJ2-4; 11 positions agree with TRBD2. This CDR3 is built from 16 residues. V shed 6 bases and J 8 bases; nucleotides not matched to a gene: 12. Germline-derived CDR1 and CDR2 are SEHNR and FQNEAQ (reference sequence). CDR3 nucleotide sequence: TGTGCCAGCAGTCATTTAGCGGGAGGGCCTAGAGACATTCAGTACTTC. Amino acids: CASSHLAGGPRDIQYF. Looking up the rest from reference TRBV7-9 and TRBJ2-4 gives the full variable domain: DTGVSQNPRHKITKRGQNVTFRCDPISEHNRLYWYRQTLGQGPEFLTYFQNEAQLEKSRLLSDRFSAERPKGSFSTLEIQRTEQGDSAMYLCASSHLAGGPRDIQYFGAGTRLSVL.

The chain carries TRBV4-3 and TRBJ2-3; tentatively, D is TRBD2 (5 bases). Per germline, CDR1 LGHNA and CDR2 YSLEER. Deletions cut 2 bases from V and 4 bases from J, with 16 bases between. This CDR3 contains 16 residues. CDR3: CASSQLGLAKADTQYF. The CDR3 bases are TGCGCCAGCAGCCAACTAGGACTGGCGAAGGCAGATACGCAGTATTTT.

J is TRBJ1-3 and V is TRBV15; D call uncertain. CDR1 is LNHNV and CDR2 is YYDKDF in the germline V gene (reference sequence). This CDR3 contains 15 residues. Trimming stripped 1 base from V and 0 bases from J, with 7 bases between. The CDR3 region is CATSRVEDSGNTIYF. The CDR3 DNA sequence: TGTGCCACCAGCAGAGTAGAAGACTCTGGAAACACCATATATTTT.

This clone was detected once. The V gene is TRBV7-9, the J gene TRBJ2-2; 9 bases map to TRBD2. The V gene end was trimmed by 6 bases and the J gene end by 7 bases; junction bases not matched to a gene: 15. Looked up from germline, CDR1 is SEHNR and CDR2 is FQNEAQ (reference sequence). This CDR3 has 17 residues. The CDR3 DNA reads TGTGCCAGCAGACCCTTACTAGCGGGCGTCAAAGGCGGGGAGCTGTTTTTT. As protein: CASRPLLAGVKGGELFF.

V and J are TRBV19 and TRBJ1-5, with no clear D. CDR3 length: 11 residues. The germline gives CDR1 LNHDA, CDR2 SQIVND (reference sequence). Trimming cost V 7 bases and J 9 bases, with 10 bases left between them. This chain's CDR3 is CASTGIGPQHF. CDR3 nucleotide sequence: TGTGCCAGTACCGGGATAGGGCCCCAGCATTTT.

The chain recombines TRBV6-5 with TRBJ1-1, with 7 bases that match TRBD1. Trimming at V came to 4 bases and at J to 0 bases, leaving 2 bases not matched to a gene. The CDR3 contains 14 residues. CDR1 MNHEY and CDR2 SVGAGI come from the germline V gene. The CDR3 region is CASSSGGMNTEAFF. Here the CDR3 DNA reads TGTGCCAGCAGTTCAGGGGGGATGAACACTGAAGCTTTCTTT.

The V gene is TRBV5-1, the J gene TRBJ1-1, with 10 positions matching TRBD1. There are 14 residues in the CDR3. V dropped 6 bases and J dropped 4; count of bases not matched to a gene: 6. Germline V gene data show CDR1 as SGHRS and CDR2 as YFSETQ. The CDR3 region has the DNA TGCGCCAGCAACCGGGACAGGGGCACCACTGAAGCTTTCTTT. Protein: CASNRDRGTTEAFF. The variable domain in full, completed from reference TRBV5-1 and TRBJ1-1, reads KAGVTQTPRYLIKTRGQQVTLSCSPISGHRSVSWYQQTPGQGLQFLFEYFSETQRNKGNFPGRFSGRQFSNSRSEMNVSTLELGDSALYLCASNRDRGTTEAFFGQGTRLTVV.

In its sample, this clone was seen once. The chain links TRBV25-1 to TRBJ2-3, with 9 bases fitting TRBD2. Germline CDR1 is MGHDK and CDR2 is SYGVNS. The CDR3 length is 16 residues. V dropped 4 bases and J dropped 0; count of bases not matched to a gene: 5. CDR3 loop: CASSGSGSLSTDTQYF. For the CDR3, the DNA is TGTGCCAGCAGTGGTAGCGGGAGCCTGAGCACAGATACGCAGTATTTT.

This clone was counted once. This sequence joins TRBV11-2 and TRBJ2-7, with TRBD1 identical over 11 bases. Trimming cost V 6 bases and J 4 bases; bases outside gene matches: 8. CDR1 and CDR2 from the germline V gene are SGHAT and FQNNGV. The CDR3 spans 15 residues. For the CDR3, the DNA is TGTGCCAGCAGGAACCGGGACAGGGGGTTTTACGAGCAGTACTTC. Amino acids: CASRNRDRGFYEQYF.

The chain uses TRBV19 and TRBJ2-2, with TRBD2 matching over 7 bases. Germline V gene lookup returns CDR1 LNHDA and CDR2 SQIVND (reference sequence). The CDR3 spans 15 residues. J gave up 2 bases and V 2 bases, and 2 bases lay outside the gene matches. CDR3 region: CASSISGVNTGELFF. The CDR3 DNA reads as TGTGCCAGTAGTATAAGCGGGGTTAACACCGGGGAGCTGTTTTTT.

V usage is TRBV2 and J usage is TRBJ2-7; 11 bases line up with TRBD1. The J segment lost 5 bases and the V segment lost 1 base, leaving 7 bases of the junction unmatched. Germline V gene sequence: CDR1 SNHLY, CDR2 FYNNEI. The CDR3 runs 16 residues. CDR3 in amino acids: CASSEGGQGGLHEQYF. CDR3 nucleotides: TGTGCCAGCAGTGAAGGGGGACAGGGGGGCCTCCACGAGCAGTACTTC.